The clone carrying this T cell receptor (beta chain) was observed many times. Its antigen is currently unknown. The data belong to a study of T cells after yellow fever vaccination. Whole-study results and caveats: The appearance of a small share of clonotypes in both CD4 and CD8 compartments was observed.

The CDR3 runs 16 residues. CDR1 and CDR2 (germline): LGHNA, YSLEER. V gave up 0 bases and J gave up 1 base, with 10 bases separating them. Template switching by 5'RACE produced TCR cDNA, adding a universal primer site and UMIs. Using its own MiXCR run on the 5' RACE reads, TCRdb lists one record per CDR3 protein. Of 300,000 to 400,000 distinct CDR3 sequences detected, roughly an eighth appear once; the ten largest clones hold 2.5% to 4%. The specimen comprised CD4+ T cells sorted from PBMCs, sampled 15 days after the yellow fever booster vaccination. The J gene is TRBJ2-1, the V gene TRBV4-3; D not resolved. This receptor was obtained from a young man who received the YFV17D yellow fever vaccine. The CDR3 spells CASSQDLTVSYNEQFF. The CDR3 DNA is TGCGCCAGCAGCCAAGATCTAACAGTGTCCTACAATGAGCAGTTCTTC.